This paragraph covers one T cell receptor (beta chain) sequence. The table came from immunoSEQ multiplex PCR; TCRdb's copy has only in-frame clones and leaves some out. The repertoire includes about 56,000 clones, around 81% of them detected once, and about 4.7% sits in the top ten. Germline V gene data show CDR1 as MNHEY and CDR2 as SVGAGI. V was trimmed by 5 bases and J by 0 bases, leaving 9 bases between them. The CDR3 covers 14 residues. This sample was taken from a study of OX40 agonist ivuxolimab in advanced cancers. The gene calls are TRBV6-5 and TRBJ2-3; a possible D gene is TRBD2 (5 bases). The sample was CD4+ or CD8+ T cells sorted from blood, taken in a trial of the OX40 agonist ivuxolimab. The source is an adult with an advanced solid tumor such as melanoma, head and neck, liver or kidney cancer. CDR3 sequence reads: CASSGRTSTDTQYF. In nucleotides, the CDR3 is TGTGCCAGCAGTGGCCGGACTAGCACAGATACGCAGTATTTT.